The source of this T cell receptor (beta chain) is a study of beta chain features in type 1 diabetes. The authors reverse transcribed all of the isolated RNA, so sequencing captured expressed TCRB transcripts. Repertoires were generated with immunoSEQ multiplex PCR, while TCRdb's copy carries only in-frame clones and drops some. The table lists around 150,000 clones, 6.9% of them singletons. This CDR3 has 13 amino acids. In germline, CDR1 is MNHEY, CDR2 SVGAGI. With V trimmed by 6 bases and J by 3 bases, 3 bases remained unmatched. Donors underwent one heparinised blood draw, around 100 mL on average.

The V and J genes are TRBV6-5 and TRBJ1-2, with TRBD1 identical over 8 bases. Sequences were obtained from central memory CD4+ T cells from blood. The sequence came from a woman under 40 in good health. The CDR3 loop reads CASRSDRDYGYTF. The CDR3 region has the DNA TGTGCCAGCAGGTCGGACAGGGACTATGGCTACACCTTC.